Below are 10 T cell receptor beta chains sequenced from a single sample in a study of shared clonotypes between healthy human individuals. Here immunoSEQ multiplex PCR was the method, and the copy in TCRdb shows in-frame clones only, minus some. The sample holds 1.4 million to 1.5 million clones, over 95% seen once. Sequencing input: naive CD4+ T cells sorted from blood. Subset meaning: CD45RA+ positively selected. The origin of the receptors is a man younger than 40 in good health.

This chain links TRBV28 with TRBJ2-1, with 9 positions matching TRBD2. With V trimmed by 6 bases and J by 10 bases, 10 bases remained unmatched. Germline CDR1 is MDHEN and CDR2 is SYDVKM. The CDR3 sequence is 14 residues long. CDR3 in amino acids: CASSLIAGAGEQFF. The CDR3 DNA follows: TGTGCCAGCAGCCTCATAGCGGGAGCGGGGGAGCAGTTCTTC.

In regard to this clone: Other DNA sequences in the sample encode the same CDR3. The CDR3 DNA is TGTGCCAGCACAGAGGCGGTGGGCCTAAAAGAGACCCAGTACTTC. As protein: CASTEAVGLKETQYF. The J gene is TRBJ2-5, the V gene TRBV6-5; D unresolved. V was cut by 7 bases and J by 3 bases, with 18 bases left in between. CDR1 and CDR2 (germline): MNHEY, SVGAGI. The CDR3 is 15 amino acids.

On this clone: The germline gene is not matched at one end of the junction; a read error may be the cause. The CDR3 is CAWSGGTSGSPDF. The CDR3, as DNA: TGTGCCTGGAGCGGCGGAACTAGCGGGAGCCCAGACTTC. J is TRBJ2-7 and V is TRBV30, with TRBD2 matching over 11 bases. CDR1 is GTSNPN and CDR2 is SVGIG in the germline V gene (reference sequence). The CDR3 spans 13 residues.

The V and J genes are TRBV7-3 and TRBJ2-1; the D gene is possibly TRBD2 (5 bases). Trimming left V 2 bases short and J 0 bases short, with 11 bases between. Germline CDR1 and CDR2: SGHTA and FQGTGA. The CDR3 spans 16 residues. The CDR3 region is CASSLEGYVSYNEQFF. As DNA, the CDR3 is TGTGCCAGCAGCTTAGAGGGATATGTCTCCTACAATGAGCAGTTCTTC.

The chain joins TRBV27 to TRBJ2-3, with 11 bases that match TRBD2. The germline CDR1 and CDR2 sequences are MNHEY and SMNVEV (reference sequence). The CDR3 extends over 21 amino acids. Trimming took 7 bases from V and 3 from J; bases not matched to a gene: 24. The CDR3 DNA is TGTGCCAGCAACCGTTGGGGCCGGGATAGCGGGAGGGCTGGAGTAACAGATACGCAGTATTTT. Amino acid sequence: CASNRWGRDSGRAGVTDTQYF.

V is TRBV7-9 and J is TRBJ1-1; 8 bases map to TRBD1. The germline V gene has CDR1 SEHNR and CDR2 FQNEAQ (reference sequence). This CDR3 spans 14 amino acids. V was pared by 5 bases and J by 6 bases, with 8 bases of the junction left unmatched. CDR3 amino acids: CASSQTGGVAEAFF. CDR3 DNA: TGTGCCAGCAGCCAAACAGGGGGGGTGGCTGAAGCTTTCTTT.

V usage is TRBV7-9 and J usage is TRBJ1-3, with D possibly being TRBD1 (6 bases). The V end was cut by 2 bases, the J end by 3 bases, with 14 bases between. Germline V gene sequence: CDR1 SEHNR, CDR2 FQNEAQ (reference sequence). The CDR3 runs to 16 residues. CDR3 loop: CASSLNQGLFGNTIYF. CDR3 DNA sequence: TGTGCCAGCAGCTTAAACCAGGGGCTTTTTGGAAACACCATATATTTT.

The chain is built from TRBV5-1 and TRBJ2-3; D might be TRBD2 (5 bases). V was trimmed by 3 bases and J by 2 bases, leaving 13 bases between them. This CDR3 has 15 residues. Germline values: CDR1 SGHRS, CDR2 YFSETQ. In nucleotides, the CDR3 is TGCGCCAGCAGCTACCTAACTAGTAACACAGATACGCAGTATTTT. It translates to CASSYLTSNTDTQYF. Full variable domain (outside the CDR3, taken from reference TRBV5-1 and TRBJ2-3): KAGVTQTPRYLIKTRGQQVTLSCSPISGHRSVSWYQQTPGQGLQFLFEYFSETQRNKGNFPGRFSGRQFSNSRSEMNVSTLELGDSALYLCASSYLTSNTDTQYFGPGTRLTVL.

J is TRBJ2-7 and V is TRBV2; D gene uncertain. In germline, CDR1 is SNHLY, CDR2 FYNNEI. The length of the CDR3 is 15 residues. Trimming pared 5 bases from V and 3 bases from J, leaving 17 bases between. CDR3 sequence: CASSPITTDLYEQYF. In nucleotides, the CDR3 is TGTGCCAGCAGTCCCATTACTACAGACCTCTACGAGCAGTACTTC.

The chain combines TRBV18 with TRBJ2-4; D call uncertain. The CDR3 totals 18 residues. The V end was cut by 9 bases, the J end by 3 bases, with 27 bases between. Germline V CDR1 and CDR2: KGHSH, LQKENI. The CDR3 DNA is TGTGCCAGTTTCCCCAGGAGCAACAGACTGGACGACAAAAACATTCAGTACTTC. Translating gives CASFPRSNRLDDKNIQYF.